This T cell receptor (beta chain) comes out of a study of OX40 agonist ivuxolimab in advanced cancers. Study results and caveats: At doses 0.1 to 3.0 mg/kg, CD4+ and CD8+ clones expanded. The mean number of expanded clones was higher in CD8+ T cells than in CD4+.

Autoimmune disease history or systemic immunosuppression was exclusionary. Some clones are missing from TCRdb's copy, which holds only in-frame ones; the method was immunoSEQ multiplex PCR. This sample carries tens of thousands of clones, more than 75% of them seen once, and the ten largest clones take approximately 2%. The CDR3 runs 13 residues. The germline V gene encodes CDR1 MNHEY and CDR2 SVGAGI. V dropped 7 bases and J dropped 5 bases, with 14 bases sitting between them. About this clone: Its antigen is currently unknown.

This material consisted of CD4+ or CD8+ T cells sorted from blood, taken in a trial of the OX40 agonist ivuxolimab. The sequence was obtained from an adult with an advanced solid tumor such as melanoma, head and neck, liver or kidney cancer. The V gene is TRBV6-5, the J gene TRBJ1-1, with D perhaps matching TRBD1 (5 bases). The CDR3, as DNA: TGTGCCAGCACTGGGGCCTTGCGGACTGAAGCTTTCTTT. Residues: CASTGALRTEAFF.